This T cell receptor (beta chain) came from a study of blood T cells in healthy people across ages. Study details: With template switching, about one barcoded beta molecule was captured per two T cells.

For every donor, a draw yielded ten milliliters of peripheral blood. The authors ran a second PCR of 7 to 11 cycles using a sample-barcoded 5' primer and a J-beta primer mix. One entry per CDR3 protein results from TCRdb running MiXCR on the 5' RACE reads. The table has 850,000 to 1,000,000 distinct CDR3 sequences, around 48% seen once. Findings and caveats of the study: Percentage of naive T cells showed a strong correlation with TCR beta diversity.

Trimming took off 2 bases at V and 2 bases at J, with 14 bases between the two ends. Germline-derived CDR1 and CDR2 are SEHNR and FQNEAQ (reference sequence). This CDR3 comprises 16 residues. On this clonotype itself: Its specificity is unknown.

The source is a man aged 25 to 40 in good health. The specimen sequenced was blood. The V call is TRBV7-9, the J call TRBJ2-3, with D tentatively TRBD1 (6 bases). CDR3 DNA sequence: TGTGCCAGCAGCTTACCTGTGGGGGCCTACACAGATACGCAGTATTTT. It is translated as CASSLPVGAYTDTQYF.